The rows below give T cell receptor beta chains drawn from one sample of a study of cytomegalovirus exposure and HLA in healthy donors. TCRdb's table, derived via immunoSEQ multiplex PCR, lists solely in-frame clones and lacks some. Its table lists about 170,000 clones. The specimen sequenced was PBMCs. The receptors originated from a woman aged 18-35 years in good health and CMV-seropositive. Each CDR3 is given with its conserved first and last residue. A D gene is named only where the DNA matches it firmly.

D gene: -; J gene: TRBJ1-1; V gene: TRBV25-1; CDR3 DNA: TGTGCCAGCAGTGACATCACTGAAGCTTTCTTT; CDR3 protein: CASSDITEAFF
D gene: -; J gene: TRBJ2-1; V gene: TRBV5-6; CDR3 DNA: TGTGCCAGCAGCTCCCTAGTATCCGAGCAGTTCTTC; CDR3 protein: CASSSLVSEQFF
D gene: -; J gene: TRBJ2-7; V gene: TRBV7-2; CDR3 DNA: TGTGCCAGCAGCCTACAGGTTTCTGCCTACGAGCAGTACTTC; CDR3 protein: CASSLQVSAYEQYF
D gene: -; J gene: TRBJ2-5; V gene: TRBV5-1; CDR3 DNA: TGCGCCAGCAGCTTGGCGGTGGGGCCCCAAGAGACCCAGTACTTC; CDR3 protein: CASSLAVGPQETQYF
D gene: TRBD1; J gene: TRBJ1-3; V gene: TRBV6-5; CDR3 DNA: TGTGCCAGCAAGACAGGGTACGGAAACACCATATATTTT; CDR3 protein: CASKTGYGNTIYF
D gene: TRBD1; J gene: TRBJ2-7; V gene: TRBV6-1; CDR3 DNA: TGTGCCAGCAGCCCCGACAGGGACGAGCAGTACTTC; CDR3 protein: CASSPDRDEQYF
D gene: TRBD2; J gene: TRBJ2-1; V gene: TRBV12-5; CDR3 DNA: TGTGCTAGTGGTTTGGCCGAGACTAGCGGGAGGTCCTACAATGAGCAGTTCTTC; CDR3 protein: CASGLAETSGRSYNEQFF
D gene: TRBD2; J gene: TRBJ2-7; V gene: TRBV6-5; CDR3 DNA: TGTGCCAGCAGCTATTCCGGGACTACCACCTACGAGCAGTACTTC; CDR3 protein: CASSYSGTTTYEQYF
D gene: TRBD2; J gene: TRBJ2-7; V gene: TRBV18; CDR3 DNA: TGTGCCAGCTCACCGAGGGCACGACTAGCGGGGGGTTCCTACGAGCAGTACTTC; CDR3 protein: CASSPRARLAGGSYEQYF
D gene: -; J gene: TRBJ1-6; V gene: TRBV27; CDR3 DNA: TGTGCCAGCAGTTCGGACAGTCTTAATTCACCCCTCCACTTT; CDR3 protein: CASSSDSLNSPLHF